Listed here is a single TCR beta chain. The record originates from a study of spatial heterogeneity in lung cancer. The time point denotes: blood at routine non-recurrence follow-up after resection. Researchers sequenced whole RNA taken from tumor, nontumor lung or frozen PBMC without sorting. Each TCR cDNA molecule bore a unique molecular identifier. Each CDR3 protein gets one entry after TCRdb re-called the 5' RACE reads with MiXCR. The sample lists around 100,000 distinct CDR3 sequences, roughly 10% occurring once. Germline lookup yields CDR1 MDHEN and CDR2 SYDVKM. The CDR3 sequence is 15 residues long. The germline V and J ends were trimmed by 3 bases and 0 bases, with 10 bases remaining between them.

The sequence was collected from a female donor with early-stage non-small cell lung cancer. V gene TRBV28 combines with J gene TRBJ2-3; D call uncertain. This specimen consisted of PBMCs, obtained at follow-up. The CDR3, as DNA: TGTGCCAGCAGTTTGCACGGAGCTAGCACAGATACGCAGTATTTT. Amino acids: CASSLHGASTDTQYF.